The 2 T cell receptor beta chains reported below all come from one sample, sequenced in a study of response to subunit inactivated influenza vaccine. TCRdb redid the calling of the RT-PCR reads with MiXCR, one entry per CDR3 protein. Seen here are 500,000 or so distinct CDR3 sequences, 16% observed once, and the top ten hold less than 4%. Sequences were derived from CD4+ T cells sorted from PBMCs, sampled roughly 24 months after vaccination. All receptors derive from a man aged 50 to 69 who received an inactivated influenza vaccine.

The CDR3 region is CASSFEGQGISDTQYF. CDR3 DNA sequence: TGTGCCAGCAGCTTTGAGGGACAGGGGATATCGGATACGCAGTATTTT. The V call is TRBV7-6, the J call TRBJ2-3, with 10 bases identical to TRBD1. The J segment lost 6 bases and the V segment lost 3 bases, leaving 9 bases of the junction unmatched. Germline V lookup: CDR1 SGHVS, CDR2 FNYEAQ. The CDR3 loop spans 16 amino acids. Filled out from reference TRBV7-6 and TRBJ2-3, the complete variable domain reads GAGVSQSPRYKVTKRGQDVALRCDPISGHVSLYWYRQALGQGPEFLTYFNYEAQQDKSGLPNDRFSAERPEGSISTLTIQRTEQRDSAMYRCASSFEGQGISDTQYFGPGTRLTVL.

The chain recombines TRBV12-3 or TRBV12-4 with TRBJ2-3; 8 bases align to TRBD2. The junction had 18 bases not matched to a gene; V was cut back by 6 bases and J by 10 bases. The CDR3 sequence is 16 residues long. The CDR3 protein is CASSRGGGLEQQPQYF. The DNA for the CDR3 is TGTGCCAGCAGCAGAGGAGGGGGACTAGAACAGCAGCCGCAGTATTTT.